What follows describes a single T cell receptor (beta chain). The V end was cut by 3 bases, the J end by 2 bases, with 11 bases between. The CDR3 covers 14 residues. Germline CDR1 and CDR2: SGHNT and YENEEA. These data originate in a study of shared T cell receptors in the human thymus. Sequencing was performed with immunoSEQ multiplex PCR; in TCRdb, only in-frame clones are kept and a portion is missing. This repertoire shows about 730,000 clones, approximately 85% found once; its top ten account for 0.008% to 0.011%. In addition, the sample was reused for a study of human thymus T cells. That work states: The thymus was resected at corrective cardiac surgery. It looked as if thymic and blood repertoires used V and J genes in a biased way. Among unrelated individuals, related research reported thymic repertoires that overlapped highly.

This receptor was identified in a girl under two years old with a congenital heart defect. Sequencing was carried out using thymocytes. The V and J genes are TRBV11-3 and TRBJ2-7; tentative D call: TRBD2 (6 bases). The CDR3 DNA is TGTGCCAGCAGCTTCGGGGGAATCACCTACGAGCAGTACTTC. The encoded protein is CASSFGGITYEQYF. The whole variable domain, filled in from reference TRBV11-3 and TRBJ2-7, reads EAGVVQSPRYKIIEKKQPVAFWCNPISGHNTLYWYLQNLGQGPELLIRYENEEAVDDSQLPKDRFSAERLKGVDSTLKIQPAELGDSAVYLCASSFGGITYEQYFGPGTRLTVT.